This is a list of T cell receptor beta chains from one sample in a study of T-cell reconstitution after alpha-beta-depleted transplantation in children. TCRdb reanalysed the PCR reads using MiXCR and keeps one entry per CDR3 protein. The sample contains about 210,000 distinct CDR3 sequences, over 15% of which appear only once. Sequencing was performed on PBMCs, mostly from graft donor cells, taken 360 days after TCRalphabeta/CD19-depleted stem cell transplant. These receptors were obtained from a male patient between 2 and 15 years old who had a stem cell transplant for acute lymphoblastic leukemia, so the T cells may come from the graft donor. Both conserved end residues are part of each CDR3. The D gene is left open where the match is weak. Clone sizes are given selectively: once, few, many, or a class where the clone is expanded.

D: -
J: TRBJ2-3
size: few
V: TRBV7-8
CDR3: CASSPSLGDTQYF
DNA: TGTGCCAGCAGCCCCTCCCTGGGGGATACGCAGTATTTT

D: TRBD1
J: TRBJ1-6
size: -
V: TRBV11-2
CDR3: CASSLTQPTGANNSPLHF
DNA: TGTGCCAGCAGCTTAACCCAACCTACAGGGGCTAATAATTCACCCCTCCACTTT

D: -
J: TRBJ2-5
size: -
V: TRBV3-1
CDR3: CASSQSVRETQYF
DNA: TGTGCCAGCAGCCAATCCGTCCGGGAGACCCAGTACTTC

D: TRBD1
J: TRBJ2-7
size: few
V: TRBV5-1
CDR3: CASSLGLGQGAYEQYF
DNA: TGCGCCAGCAGCTTGGGCCTGGGACAGGGGGCCTACGAGCAGTACTTC

D: TRBD1
J: TRBJ1-4
size: -
V: TRBV5-1
CDR3: CASSWGQGSTTNEKLFF
DNA: TGCGCCAGCAGCTGGGGACAGGGTTCAACAACTAATGAAAAACTGTTTTTT

D: -
J: TRBJ2-5
size: few
V: TRBV7-9
CDR3: CASSTTRRGSQETQYF
DNA: TGTGCCAGCAGCACCACCCGTCGGGGTTCTCAAGAGACCCAGTACTTC

D: -
J: TRBJ1-5
size: -
V: TRBV28
CDR3: CASSRRRDNQPQHF
DNA: TGTGCCAGCAGCAGGAGGCGGGACAATCAGCCCCAGCATTTT

D: -
J: TRBJ2-3
size: -
V: TRBV4-3
CDR3: CASSQDRDIAFTDTQYF
DNA: TGCGCCAGCAGCCAAGATCGGGACATAGCCTTCACAGATACGCAGTATTTT

D: -
J: TRBJ2-1
size: -
V: TRBV29-1
CDR3: CSVEGAGTIKFF
DNA: TGCAGCGTTGAAGGTGCGGGAACGATTAAGTTCTTC

D: -
J: TRBJ1-3
size: -
V: TRBV12-3/TRBV12-4
CDR3: CASKNSGNTIYF
DNA: TGTGCCAGCAAAAACTCTGGAAACACCATATATTTT

D: -
J: TRBJ2-5
size: few
V: TRBV7-7
CDR3: CASTHSASQETQYF
DNA: TGTGCCAGCACCCATAGCGCCTCCCAAGAGACCCAGTACTTC

D: TRBD2
J: TRBJ2-3
size: -
V: TRBV4-3
CDR3: CASSQASGGNTDTQYF
DNA: TGCGCCAGCAGCCAAGCTAGCGGGGGGAACACAGATACGCAGTATTTT

D: TRBD2
J: TRBJ2-3
size: few
V: TRBV5-6
CDR3: CASSFLTSGGAADTQYF
DNA: TGTGCCAGCAGCTTCTTGACTAGCGGGGGGGCTGCAGATACGCAGTATTTT

D: -
J: TRBJ2-2
size: -
V: TRBV20-1
CDR3: CSALRGYPTGELFF
DNA: TGCAGTGCTCTGAGGGGGTACCCCACCGGGGAGCTGTTTTTT

D: -
J: TRBJ2-7
size: few
V: TRBV2
CDR3: CAGSGTEGAYEQYF
DNA: TGTGCCGGAAGCGGGACAGAAGGGGCCTACGAGCAGTACTTC

D: -
J: TRBJ2-3
size: few
V: TRBV20-1
CDR3: CSAFSLLRLVGSADTQYF
DNA: TGCAGTGCTTTCTCCCTCCTCCGACTAGTCGGGTCGGCAGATACGCAGTATTTT

D: TRBD2
J: TRBJ2-2
size: few
V: TRBV12-3/TRBV12-4
CDR3: CASSWGGGELFF
DNA: TGTGCCAGCAGTTGGGGGGGCGGGGAGCTGTTTTTT

D: -
J: TRBJ1-2
size: few
V: TRBV7-6
CDR3: CASSLDPKQGHYYGYTF
DNA: TGTGCCAGCAGCTTAGACCCCAAGCAGGGACACTACTATGGCTACACCTTC

D: -
J: TRBJ1-4
size: few
V: TRBV20-1
CDR3: CSAEGRPNEKLFF
DNA: TGCAGTGCCGAGGGGAGGCCTAATGAAAAACTGTTTTTT

D: TRBD2
J: TRBJ2-7
size: few
V: TRBV5-4
CDR3: CASSVSGTSLNEQYF
DNA: TGTGCCAGCAGCGTATCCGGGACTAGCCTAAACGAGCAGTACTTC

D: -
J: TRBJ2-5
size: many
V: TRBV12-3/TRBV12-4
CDR3: CASSRQETQYF
DNA: TGTGCCAGCAGCCGACAAGAGACCCAGTACTTC

D: TRBD1
J: TRBJ1-4
size: -
V: TRBV7-6
CDR3: CASSLARGTNEKLFF
DNA: TGTGCCAGCAGCTTAGCCAGGGGGACTAATGAAAAACTGTTTTTT

D: -
J: TRBJ2-7
size: few
V: TRBV20-1
CDR3: CSASGRGIYEQYF
DNA: TGCAGTGCTAGCGGGCGTGGGATCTACGAGCAGTACTTC

D: -
J: TRBJ2-3
size: -
V: TRBV29-1
CDR3: CSVAPFGGTDTQYF
DNA: TGCAGCGTTGCCCCCTTTGGGGGCACAGATACGCAGTATTTT

D: -
J: TRBJ2-4
size: -
V: TRBV20-1
CDR3: CSARQPPGDIQYF
DNA: TGCAGTGCTAGACAGCCCCCGGGGGACATTCAGTACTTC

D: TRBD1
J: TRBJ2-7
size: -
V: TRBV7-9
CDR3: CASSSRQGPREQYF
DNA: TGTGCCAGCAGCTCCCGACAGGGGCCAAGGGAGCAGTACTTC

D: -
J: TRBJ2-3
size: few
V: TRBV24-1
CDR3: CATSGGSRDTQYF
DNA: TGTGCCACCAGTGGGGGGAGTCGAGATACGCAGTATTTT

D: -
J: TRBJ2-3
size: few
V: TRBV6-2/TRBV6-3
CDR3: CASSFVGLADTQYF
DNA: TGTGCCAGCAGTTTCGTAGGGTTAGCAGATACGCAGTATTTT

D: TRBD2
J: TRBJ2-1
size: few
V: TRBV2
CDR3: CASSGTSGGAGQFF
DNA: TGTGCCAGCAGTGGGACTAGCGGGGGGGCGGGGCAGTTCTTC

D: -
J: TRBJ1-1
size: -
V: TRBV5-1
CDR3: CASSLVGTRITEAFF
DNA: TGCGCCAGCAGCTTGGTGGGGACGCGGATCACTGAAGCTTTCTTT

D: -
J: TRBJ1-2
size: -
V: TRBV6-5
CDR3: CASSYRIHLSYGYTF
DNA: TGTGCCAGCAGTTATCGCATCCATCTTTCCTATGGCTACACCTTC

D: -
J: TRBJ1-1
size: once
V: TRBV12-3/TRBV12-4
CDR3: CASSLVLSKGKAFF
DNA: TGTGCCAGCAGTTTAGTATTGTCAAAGGGGAAAGCTTTCTTT

D: TRBD1
J: TRBJ2-7
size: -
V: TRBV2
CDR3: CASSEVDRGPEQYF
DNA: TGTGCCAGCAGTGAAGTGGACAGGGGACCCGAGCAGTACTTC

D: -
J: TRBJ1-5
size: few
V: TRBV5-1
CDR3: CASVLERRNQPQHF
DNA: TGCGCCAGTGTACTTGAGAGGCGCAATCAGCCCCAGCATTTT

D: -
J: TRBJ1-5
size: many
V: TRBV29-1
CDR3: CSVGGPGNQPQHF
DNA: TGCAGCGTTGGGGGGCCGGGAAATCAGCCCCAGCATTTT

D: -
J: TRBJ2-1
size: many
V: TRBV12-3/TRBV12-4
CDR3: CASSFWRGGAYNEQFF
DNA: TGTGCCAGCAGTTTCTGGAGGGGGGGCGCGTACAATGAGCAGTTCTTC

D: -
J: TRBJ2-7
size: -
V: TRBV6-6
CDR3: CASRSGYEQYF
DNA: TGTGCCAGCAGGTCCGGGTACGAGCAGTACTTC

D: TRBD1
J: TRBJ1-2
size: -
V: TRBV4-3
CDR3: CASSHYRGHRYGYTF
DNA: TGCGCCAGCAGCCACTACAGGGGGCATCGCTATGGCTACACCTTC

D: TRBD2
J: TRBJ2-3
size: -
V: TRBV6-2/TRBV6-3
CDR3: CASSYRAGGTDTQYF
DNA: TGTGCCAGCAGTTATCGGGCGGGGGGGACAGATACGCAGTATTTT

D: TRBD2
J: TRBJ2-4
size: -
V: TRBV27
CDR3: CASSSLAGLAKNIQYF
DNA: TGTGCCAGCAGTTCTCTAGCGGGCTTAGCCAAAAACATTCAGTACTTC

D: TRBD2
J: TRBJ2-1
size: few
V: TRBV12-3/TRBV12-4
CDR3: CASSFNVAGGGGQFF
DNA: TGTGCCAGCAGTTTTAATGTAGCGGGGGGCGGAGGGCAGTTCTTC

D: -
J: TRBJ2-3
size: -
V: TRBV2
CDR3: CASSGVIPDTQYF
DNA: TGTGCCAGCAGTGGTGTCATACCAGATACGCAGTATTTT

D: -
J: TRBJ1-5
size: few
V: TRBV7-6
CDR3: CASSLGGGSNQPQHF
DNA: TGTGCCAGCAGCCTGGGCGGGGGTAGCAATCAGCCCCAGCATTTT

D: -
J: TRBJ1-5
size: many
V: TRBV28
CDR3: CASRGPYNQPQHF
DNA: TGTGCCAGCAGAGGGCCCTACAATCAGCCCCAGCATTTT

D: -
J: TRBJ2-3
size: few
V: TRBV4-2
CDR3: CASSLGRPTSSTDTQYF
DNA: TGTGCCAGCAGCCTCGGTAGACCCACCTCGAGCACAGATACGCAGTATTTT

D: -
J: TRBJ2-3
size: -
V: TRBV3-1
CDR3: CASSQEPGAILDTQYF
DNA: TGTGCCAGCAGCCAAGAACCCGGGGCGATTCTAGATACGCAGTATTTT

D: TRBD2
J: TRBJ2-1
size: -
V: TRBV7-9
CDR3: CASSTGGLHSYNEQFF
DNA: TGTGCCAGCAGCACCGGGGGACTACACTCCTACAATGAGCAGTTCTTC

D: TRBD1
J: TRBJ2-1
size: -
V: TRBV6-1
CDR3: CASTSQTGIREQFF
DNA: TGTGCCAGCACCTCACAGACAGGGATCCGTGAGCAGTTCTTC

D: TRBD2
J: TRBJ2-4
size: few
V: TRBV5-5
CDR3: CASSPGTSGILNIQYF
DNA: TGTGCCAGCAGCCCCGGGACTAGCGGGATATTAAACATTCAGTACTTC

D: TRBD2
J: TRBJ2-1
size: few
V: TRBV5-1
CDR3: CASSLAPSGGALPNEQFF
DNA: TGCGCCAGCAGCTTGGCGCCTAGCGGGGGGGCCCTACCTAATGAGCAGTTCTTC

D: TRBD2
J: TRBJ2-5
size: few
V: TRBV4-2
CDR3: CASSQDYGRGVQETQYF
DNA: TGTGCCAGCAGCCAAGATTATGGGCGGGGGGTCCAAGAGACCCAGTACTTC

D: TRBD2
J: TRBJ2-1
size: -
V: TRBV27
CDR3: CASSYIAGGRYNEQFF
DNA: TGTGCCAGCAGTTATATAGCGGGGGGTAGGTACAATGAGCAGTTCTTC

D: TRBD1
J: TRBJ1-6
size: few
V: TRBV29-1
CDR3: CSAGDSQNSPLHF
DNA: TGCAGCGCGGGGGACAGTCAAAATTCACCCCTCCACTTT

D: -
J: TRBJ2-7
size: many
V: TRBV5-1
CDR3: CASSLDGYEQYF
DNA: TGCGCCAGCAGCTTGGATGGCTACGAGCAGTACTTC

D: TRBD2
J: TRBJ2-1
size: -
V: TRBV20-1
CDR3: CSAGSMLAGGPNEQFF
DNA: TGCAGTGCCGGAAGCATGCTAGCGGGAGGGCCCAATGAGCAGTTCTTC

D: -
J: TRBJ2-3
size: -
V: TRBV5-1
CDR3: CASSFTPSTDTQYF
DNA: TGCGCCAGCAGCTTCACCCCTAGCACAGATACGCAGTATTTT

D: -
J: TRBJ2-1
size: -
V: TRBV6-2/TRBV6-3
CDR3: CASSYSFVRAYNEQFF
DNA: TGTGCCAGCAGTTACTCGTTCGTCAGGGCATACAATGAGCAGTTCTTC

D: TRBD1
J: TRBJ2-7
size: few
V: TRBV7-2
CDR3: CASSGQGAYEQYF
DNA: TGTGCCAGCAGCGGACAGGGGGCGTACGAGCAGTACTTC

D: -
J: TRBJ2-3
size: -
V: TRBV6-5
CDR3: CASSYGGGHVDTQYF
DNA: TGTGCCAGCAGTTATGGGGGGGGCCACGTTGACACGCAGTATTTT